What follows are 14 T cell receptor beta chains derived from one specimen sequenced in a study of Graves' ophthalmopathy and Graves' hyperthyroidism. RNA transcripts were the source from which TCR beta CDR3 regions were amplified. Scientists carried out first-round RT-PCR using HTBI primers and then a second-round multiplex PCR. TCRdb reprocessed the multiplex PCR reads with MiXCR, giving one entry per CDR3 protein. The sample records roughly 500,000 distinct CDR3 sequences, about 15% being singletons. Material for sequencing was blood. Receptors were obtained from a woman in her 30s with Graves' ophthalmopathy.

This clonotype was counted at least ten times. V usage is TRBV5-1 and J usage is TRBJ1-2, with D unresolved. Germline CDR1 reads SGHRS; CDR2 reads YFSETQ. The CDR3 is made up of 12 amino acids. V lost 2 bases, J lost 6 bases, and 8 bases lay in between. CDR3: CASSFAGDGYTF. The CDR3 DNA follows: TGCGCCAGCAGCTTCGCCGGAGATGGCTACACCTTC.

In its sample, this clonotype was seen many times. In nucleotides, the CDR3 is TGTGCCAGCAGTTTTCGCCAGGGGGGTCGTGGTGGCTACACCTTC. This gives the protein CASSFRQGGRGGYTF. This chain connects TRBV28 to TRBJ1-2; TRBD1 matches at 7 bases. The CDR3 loop spans 15 amino acids. The germline V gene has CDR1 MDHEN and CDR2 SYDVKM. Trimming took 3 bases from V and 7 from J; bases not matched to a gene: 11.

In this sample, this clonotype turned up many times. The chain carries TRBV2 and TRBJ2-5; 9 bases are a match to TRBD2. Germline lookup yields CDR1 SNHLY and CDR2 FYNNEI. The CDR3 has 16 amino acids. Trimming took 0 bases from V and 2 from J; bases not matched to a gene: 4. CDR3 DNA sequence: TGTGCCAGCAGTGAAGCCCAAGCGGGGGGACAAGAGACCCAGTACTTC. Translated, it gives CASSEAQAGGQETQYF.

In its sample, this clonotype was seen many times. As DNA, the CDR3 is TGTGCCAGCAGGACTACAGGGGGTTCAATGGAAACTGAAGCTTTCTTT. This codes for CASRTTGGSMETEAFF. The J gene is TRBJ1-1, the V gene TRBV12-3 or TRBV12-4; TRBD1 matches at 8 bases. The CDR3 is made up of 16 amino acids. Germline trimming cut 6 bases from V and 5 bases from J; bases unmatched to any gene: 14.

The rearrangement joins TRBV6-1 to TRBJ1-5; 9 nucleotides align to TRBD1. The CDR3 is made up of 15 amino acids. The germline CDR1 and CDR2 sequences are MNHNS and SASEGT. The V segment lost 8 bases and the J segment 1 base; nucleotides outside the gene matches: 6. The CDR3 spells CASGRQGGSNQPQHF. In DNA form, the CDR3 reads TGTGCCAGCGGTCGACAGGGGGGAAGCAATCAGCCCCAGCATTTT.

This clonotype was recorded many times. This rearrangement joins TRBV29-1 to TRBJ2-7, with TRBD1 matching over 7 bases. The length of the CDR3 is 15 residues. Unmatched junction bases numbered 10, after V lost 4 bases and J lost 1 base. Germline V gene lookup returns CDR1 SQVTM and CDR2 ANQGSEA. CDR3 in amino acids: CSVVKGDRESYEQYF. As DNA, the CDR3 is TGCAGCGTTGTAAAGGGGGACAGAGAATCCTACGAGCAGTACTTC.

This clonotype was counted at least ten times. The chain joins TRBV28 to TRBJ2-2; D ambiguous. Trimming took 0 bases from V and 4 from J, leaving 9 bases between them. The CDR3 has 15 residues. CDR1 and CDR2 from the germline V gene are MDHEN and SYDVKM. The CDR3 protein is CASSLWGLGTGELFF. The CDR3 DNA reads as TGTGCCAGCAGTTTATGGGGATTGGGCACCGGGGAGCTGTTTTTT.

Points on this clonotype: This sequence may be a read error, since a much larger clone differs from it by one base. The genes are TRBV20-1 and TRBJ2-5; D call uncertain. The CDR3 sequence is 12 residues long. The germline V gene encodes CDR1 DFQATT and CDR2 SNEGSKA (reference sequence). CDR3 loop: CSARQYQETKYF. CDR3 in DNA: TGCAGTGCTAGACAGTACCAAGAGACCAAGTACTTC.

This clonotype was observed many times. This sequence joins TRBV28 and TRBJ1-5, with 8 nucleotides matching TRBD1. The germline CDR1 and CDR2 sequences are MDHEN and SYDVKM. The CDR3 is made up of 16 amino acids. Trimming at V came to 8 bases and at J to 4 bases, leaving 13 bases not matched to a gene. The CDR3 nucleotides read TGTGCCAGCGGGTCTCCCCTAACAGGGGGGAATCAGCCCCAGCATTTT. Its protein product is CASGSPLTGGNQPQHF.

The gene calls are TRBV7-3 and TRBJ2-7; 8 bases agree with TRBD1. V lost 5 bases to trimming and J lost 6 bases; unmatched junction nucleotides: 12. The length of the CDR3 is 15 residues. Germline loops: CDR1 SGHTA, CDR2 FQGTGA. Here the CDR3 reads CASSQGRTGKPEQYF. For the CDR3, the DNA is TGTGCCAGCAGCCAAGGGAGGACAGGGAAACCCGAGCAGTACTTC.

Only a few counts were recorded for this clonotype. The CDR3 coding sequence is TGCAGTGCTAGTAGGGACTTACAGGGCATCGTTAAGTACTTC. Translated, it gives CSASRDLQGIVKYF. This sequence joins TRBV20-1 and TRBJ2-4; D may be TRBD1 or TRBD2 (6 bases each). The CDR3 covers 14 residues. Deletions cut 3 bases from V and 14 bases from J, with 23 bases between. The germline V gene has CDR1 DFQATT and CDR2 SNEGSKA (reference sequence).

This clonotype was recorded at least ten times. The chain has TRBV2 and TRBJ1-1; no definite D call. In germline, CDR1 is SNHLY, CDR2 FYNNEI. This CDR3 spans 14 amino acids. V was shortened by 8 bases and J by 0 bases, with 13 bases between the two germline ends. The CDR3 DNA reads as TGTGCCAGCTACTCGGGTTTCTTGAACACTGAAGCTTTCTTT. This translates into CASYSGFLNTEAFF.

Ten or more counts support this clonotype. The V and J genes are TRBV24-1 and TRBJ1-5; no reliable D call. The CDR3 has 13 residues. V was trimmed by 5 bases and J by 7 bases, leaving 11 bases between them. CDR1 and CDR2 (germline): KGHDR, SFDVKD. DNA of the CDR3: TGTGCCACCAGTGCAGTCACGGGCCAGCCCCAGCATTTT. Protein: CATSAVTGQPQHF.

This clonotype was counted many times. V and J are TRBV7-6 and TRBJ2-5; D uncertain. The V and J ends lost 4 bases and 5 bases respectively, with 23 bases between them. CDR3 length: 17 residues. Germline V gene lookup returns CDR1 SGHVS and CDR2 FNYEAQ. CDR3 in amino acids: CASSSWGSKLGGETQYF. Written as DNA, the CDR3 is TGTGCCAGCAGCTCGTGGGGTAGCAAGTTGGGTGGTGAGACCCAGTACTTC.